These 10 T cell receptor beta chains came from one sample sequenced in a study of vaccination and CD4 T cells after COVID-19. Regarding treatment: approximately 11-day PBMC culture with coronavirus spike peptide pools or control peptides (ViraFEST assay). Cultured CD4+ T-cell DNA underwent Oncomine TCR Beta short-read sequencing. Using its own MiXCR run on the PCR reads, TCRdb lists one record per CDR3 protein. Of almost 20,000 distinct CDR3 sequences listed, approximately 45% are singletons. Their antigen targets remain unknown. Sequenced here: CD4+ T cells from blood, cultured in vitro, sampled before SARS-CoV-2 vaccination. The receptors here all came from a human donor who had recovered from COVID-19.

The DNA for the CDR3 is TGCGCCAGCAGCCAAGATTCGGGGGGCTGGTATGGCTACACCTTC. Translation gives CASSQDSGGWYGYTF. The rearrangement links TRBV4-1 to TRBJ1-2; D may be TRBD1 (6 bases). CDR3 length: 15 amino acids. V lost 0 bases, J lost 5 bases, and 13 bases lay in between. The germline CDR1 and CDR2 sequences are MGHRA and YSYEKL.

This chain's CDR3 is CASSKDRGHYQPQHF. The CDR3 DNA sequence: TGTGCCAGCAGTAAAGACAGGGGGCACTATCAGCCCCAGCATTTT. The chain recombines TRBV6-1 with TRBJ1-5; 10 bases map to TRBD1. Trimming cost V 5 bases and J 5 bases; bases outside gene matches: 6. The CDR3 covers 15 residues. CDR1 is MNHNS and CDR2 is SASEGT in the germline V gene.

This clonotype was detected a few times. The rearrangement links TRBV7-9 to TRBJ1-5; D uncertain. Trimming took off 5 bases at V and 5 bases at J, with 7 bases between the two ends. The CDR3 extends over 12 amino acids. CDR1 and CDR2 (germline): SEHNR, FQNEAQ (reference sequence). In DNA, the CDR3 is TGTGCCAGCAGCCGGGCGGATCAGCCCCAGCATTTT. Translation gives CASSRADQPQHF.

This clonotype ranks as medium-sized. The rearrangement links TRBV28 to TRBJ1-5; a weak D match, TRBD1 (6 bases). The CDR3 length is 17 residues. The germline V and J ends were trimmed by 5 bases and 2 bases, with 19 bases remaining between them. CDR1 MDHEN and CDR2 SYDVKM come from the germline V gene. Here the CDR3 reads CASSQVQGLVGNQPQHF. The CDR3 nucleotides read TGTGCCAGCAGTCAGGTCCAGGGGTTGGTTGGCAATCAGCCCCAGCATTTT.

V gene TRBV2 combines with J gene TRBJ1-1; perhaps TRBD1 as D (6 bases). Trimming cost V 7 bases and J 5 bases, with 14 bases left between them. The CDR3 covers 13 residues. Germline-derived CDR1 and CDR2 are SNHLY and FYNNEI. CDR3 amino acids: CASNRAGWTEAFF. CDR3 in DNA: TGTGCCAGCAACAGGGCAGGGTGGACTGAAGCTTTCTTT. Based on the CDR3 plus reference TRBV2 and TRBJ1-1, the full variable domain is EPEVTQTPSHQVTQMGQEVILRCVPISNHLYFYWYRQILGQKVEFLVSFYNNEISEKSEIFDDQFSVERPDGSNFTLKIRSTKLEDSAMYFCASNRAGWTEAFFGQGTRLTVV.

This chain connects TRBV20-1 to TRBJ1-1; 10 bases match TRBD1. CDR1 is DFQATT, CDR2 SNEGSKA, per germline (reference sequence). This CDR3 is 15 amino acids long. The V segment lost 6 bases and the J segment 0 bases; nucleotides outside the gene matches: 7. Here the CDR3 reads CSAPGQGSLNTEAFF. In DNA, the CDR3 is TGCAGTGCCCCGGGACAGGGGTCGCTGAACACTGAAGCTTTCTTT.

This clonotype was recorded once. V is TRBV30 and J is TRBJ1-5; 9 bases are shared with TRBD1. This CDR3 region has 15 residues. V was pared by 3 bases and J by 4 bases, with 7 bases of the junction left unmatched. Germline V gene lookup returns CDR1 GTSNPN and CDR2 SVGIG (reference sequence). Here the CDR3 reads CAWRGGQGPNQPQHF. CDR3 coding DNA: TGTGCCTGGAGGGGGGGACAGGGACCAAATCAGCCCCAGCATTTT.

In its sample, this clonotype was seen once. V gene TRBV5-1 combines with J gene TRBJ2-7; possible D gene TRBD1, 6 bases. The ends were cut back, 1 base at V and 2 bases at J, with 10 bases in the middle. CDR1 and CDR2 from the germline V gene are SGHRS and YFSETQ. CDR3 size: 14 residues. The CDR3 loop is CASSLTGNTYEQYF. For the CDR3, the DNA is TGCGCCAGCAGCTTGACAGGGAACACCTACGAGCAGTACTTC.

This clonotype was counted a single time. This sequence joins TRBV28 and TRBJ1-5; D remains ambiguous. The CDR3 has 12 amino acids. Germline CDR1 MDHEN, CDR2 SYDVKM. The V and J ends lost 8 bases and 11 bases respectively, with 16 bases between them. Written as DNA, the CDR3 is TGTGCCAGCGGGTCCCTGGTCCGAGCCCAGCATTTT. Translation gives CASGSLVRAQHF.

Only a few counts were recorded for this clonotype. The chain recombines TRBV7-9 with TRBJ1-5, with TRBD1 as a possible D gene (5 bases). The CDR3 covers 18 residues. Per the germline V gene, CDR1 is SEHNR and CDR2 is FQNEAQ (reference sequence). The V gene lost 0 bases and the J gene lost 1 base, with 16 bases spanning the gap. The CDR3 DNA reads TGTGCCAGCAGCTTAGCGCTGGGCCAGGGAATAAGCAATCAGCCCCAGCATTTT. Translated, it gives CASSLALGQGISNQPQHF.